The rows below give T cell receptor beta chains drawn from one sample of a study of T cells in Graves' hyperthyroidism and ophthalmopathy. TCRdb reprocessed the multiplex PCR reads via MiXCR and lists one record per CDR3 protein. Among over 400,000 distinct CDR3 sequences listed, roughly 22% were seen once. The sequenced material came from blood. The receptors come from a woman between 65 and 79 years old with Graves' ophthalmopathy. The CDR3 runs from the conserved cysteine through the conserved F or W. The D gene is left open where the match is weak. Clone size appears in some rows only: once, few, many, or a class for an expanded clone.

few	TRBV6-5	.	TRBJ2-7	CASSYSNSYEQYF	TGTGCCAGCAGTTACTCGAACAGCTACGAGCAGTACTTC
few	TRBV19	TRBD1	TRBJ2-1	CASTPQGQVYNEQFF	TGTGCCAGTACCCCCCAAGGACAGGTCTACAATGAGCAGTTCTTC
.	TRBV3-1	TRBD2	TRBJ2-1	CASSRPTSGKNNEQFF	TGTGCCAGCAGCCGACCGACTAGCGGGAAAAACAATGAGCAGTTCTTC
.	TRBV24-1	.	TRBJ2-2	CATSDSERAAGELFF	TGTGCCACCAGTGATTCAGAAAGGGCGGCCGGGGAGCTGTTTTTT
.	TRBV20-1	.	TRBJ1-1	CSVPSAHRIGRTEAFF	TGCAGTGTCCCATCGGCCCACAGGATAGGGAGGACTGAAGCTTTCTTT
.	TRBV29-1	.	TRBJ1-3	CSVLELSGNTIYF	TGCAGCGTTCTTGAACTCTCTGGAAACACCATATATTTT
.	TRBV7-9	.	TRBJ2-2	CASSPRTVSNTGELFF	TGTGCCAGCAGCCCGAGGACCGTATCGAACACCGGGGAGCTGTTTTTT
many	TRBV5-1	TRBD2	TRBJ2-3	CASSQMTSGRTDTQYF	TGCGCCAGCAGCCAGATGACTAGCGGGAGAACAGATACGCAGTATTTT
.	TRBV12-3/TRBV12-4	.	TRBJ2-4	CASSPDRVQYF	TGTGCCAGCAGTCCAGACCGGGTTCAGTACTTC
.	TRBV7-2	.	TRBJ2-6	CASSLVGTGANVLTF	TGTGCCAGCAGCTTAGTAGGGACTGGGGCCAACGTCCTGACTTTC
.	TRBV6-2/TRBV6-3	TRBD2	TRBJ2-5	CASSSPQTGLAGEETQYF	TGTGCCAGCAGTTCTCCTCAAACGGGACTAGCGGGAGAGGAGACCCAGTACTTC
.	TRBV5-1	TRBD1	TRBJ1-5	CASSLKDRGADQPQHF	TGCGCCAGCAGCTTGAAGGACAGGGGGGCTGATCAGCCCCAGCATTTT
.	TRBV24-1	TRBD2	TRBJ2-1	CATSDSLGGSTYNEQFF	TGTGCCACCAGTGATTCCCTCGGCGGGAGTACCTACAATGAGCAGTTCTTC
.	TRBV10-3	.	TRBJ2-1	CAIRDRSSYNEQFF	TGTGCCATCCGCGACCGGAGCTCCTACAATGAGCAGTTCTTC
few	TRBV6-1	.	TRBJ1-1	CASRRQRLTTEAFF	TGTGCCAGCAGAAGACAGCGCCTGACCACTGAAGCTTTCTTT
.	TRBV6-1	TRBD2	TRBJ2-5	CASSVTSVRQETQYF	TGTGCCAGCAGTGTAACTAGCGTCCGCCAAGAGACCCAGTACTTC
.	TRBV7-8	.	TRBJ2-7	CASNPGWGYEQYF	TGTGCCAGCAACCCGGGGTGGGGCTACGAGCAGTACTTC
.	TRBV6-2/TRBV6-3	.	TRBJ2-1	CASGRTNSYNEQFF	TGTGCCAGCGGTCGGACTAACTCCTACAATGAGCAGTTCTTC
.	TRBV27	.	TRBJ2-2	CASTVDRLTGELFF	TGTGCCAGCACCGTGGACAGACTCACCGGGGAGCTGTTTTTT
few	TRBV6-1	TRBD2	TRBJ2-7	CASSPRGGSGSYEQYF	TGTGCCAGCAGCCCTCGGGGGGGTAGCGGGAGCTACGAGCAGTACTTC
.	TRBV5-1	TRBD1	TRBJ1-1	CASSKDGTAINTEAFF	TGCGCCAGCAGCAAGGACGGGACAGCTATTAACACTGAAGCTTTCTTT